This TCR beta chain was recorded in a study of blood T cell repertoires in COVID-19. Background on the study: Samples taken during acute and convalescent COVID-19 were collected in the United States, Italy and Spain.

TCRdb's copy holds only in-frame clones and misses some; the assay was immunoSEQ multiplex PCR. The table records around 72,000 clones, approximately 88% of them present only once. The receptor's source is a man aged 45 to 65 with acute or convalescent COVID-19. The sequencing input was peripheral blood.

The CDR3: CASSSSGGGRNTEAFF. The CDR3 DNA sequence: TGTGCCAGCAGTTCTTCAGGGGGCGGGCGAAACACTGAAGCTTTCTTT. The rearrangement joins TRBV25-1 to TRBJ1-1; 8 nucleotides align to TRBD1. J lost 2 bases, V lost 5 bases, and 10 bases had no gene match. The CDR3 sequence is 16 residues long. CDR1 MGHDK and CDR2 SYGVNS come from the germline V gene. The full variable domain, with the rest looked up from reference TRBV25-1 and TRBJ1-1, is EADIYQTPRYLVIGTGKKITLECSQTMGHDKMYWYQQDPGMELHLIHYSYGVNSTEKGDLSSESTVSRIRTEHFPLTLESARPSHTSQYLCASSSSGGGRNTEAFFGQGTRLTVV.